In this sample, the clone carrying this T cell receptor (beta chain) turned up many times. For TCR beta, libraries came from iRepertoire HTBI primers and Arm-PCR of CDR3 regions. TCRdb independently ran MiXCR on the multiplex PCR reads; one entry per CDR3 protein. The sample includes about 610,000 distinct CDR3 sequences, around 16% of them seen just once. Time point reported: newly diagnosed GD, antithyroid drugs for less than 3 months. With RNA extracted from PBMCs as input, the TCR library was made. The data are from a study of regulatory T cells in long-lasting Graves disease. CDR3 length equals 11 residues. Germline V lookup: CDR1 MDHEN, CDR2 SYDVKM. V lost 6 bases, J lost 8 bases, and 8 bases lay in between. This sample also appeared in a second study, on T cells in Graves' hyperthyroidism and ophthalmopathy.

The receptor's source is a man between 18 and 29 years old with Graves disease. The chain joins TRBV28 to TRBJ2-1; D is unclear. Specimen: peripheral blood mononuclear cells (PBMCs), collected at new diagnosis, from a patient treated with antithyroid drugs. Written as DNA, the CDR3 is TGTGCCAGCAGGGCCCACGATGAGCAGTTCTTC. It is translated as CASRAHDEQFF.